Here is one T cell receptor (beta chain) with its context. Its matching antigen is unknown. A much larger clone differs from this one at a single base, so this may be a read error. This entry belongs to a study of tumor and adjacent non-tumor tissue in lung cancer. Broader study findings: Compared with tumor, normal lung showed significantly lower TCR diversity.

TCRbeta libraries were built with three rounds of nested PCR, modified from ARM-PCR. TCRdb reprocessed the multiplex PCR reads via MiXCR and lists one record per CDR3 protein. The table shows around 71,000 distinct CDR3 sequences, with just under 75% occurring only once. CDR3 length equals 13 residues. The V segment lost 5 bases and the J segment 4 bases; nucleotides outside the gene matches: 6. Germline CDR1 and CDR2: DFQATT and SNEGSKA (reference sequence). The template was RNA from unsorted bulk tissue. This sequence originates from a woman aged 40 to 50 with non-small cell lung cancer. The V and J genes are TRBV20-1 and TRBJ1-2; 8 bases align to TRBD1. The specimen was lung tumor tissue. The CDR3 loop is CSAVTDRAYGYTF. For the CDR3, the DNA is TGCAGTGCTGTTACGGACAGGGCCTATGGCTACACCTTC.